The 28 T cell receptor beta chains in this list originate from one sample, sequenced in a study of cytomegalovirus exposure and HLA in healthy donors (dated 2017 in TCRdb). The receptor library was made with the immunoSEQ multiplex PCR assay. The multiplex PCR relied on a mix of 60 forward primers for TCR Vbeta segments and 13 reverse primers for TCR Jbeta segments. Not all clones reach the TCRdb copy of this immuneACCESS table, which keeps in-frame sequences only. Checked studies attribute under half of the gap to unresolved V genes and leave the rest unexplained. A total of more than 200,000 clones appear in this sample, around 80% of them only once. The ten largest clones add up to under 0.25% of the sample. Material for sequencing was PBMCs. The receptors were sampled from a girl aged 2 to 10 in good health and CMV-seronegative.

The chain is built from TRBV18 and TRBJ1-2; 9 bases align to TRBD1. V was pared by 4 bases and J by 7 bases, with 7 bases of the junction left unmatched. The CDR3 is 14 residues long. Germline CDR1 reads KGHSH; CDR2 reads LQKENI. The CDR3 here is CASSRDRESGGYTF. The CDR3 coding sequence is TGTGCCAGCTCACGGGACAGGGAATCAGGTGGCTACACCTTC.

The V and J genes are TRBV19 and TRBJ1-3; D uncertain. The germline V gene has CDR1 LNHDA and CDR2 SQIVND (reference sequence). The length of the CDR3 is 16 residues. V was pared by 9 bases and J by 2 bases, with 20 bases between. The CDR3 sequence is CASGNEGLIPGNTIYF. The CDR3 nucleotides read TGTGCCAGCGGGAATGAAGGACTCATCCCTGGAAACACCATATATTTT. The full variable domain, with the rest looked up from reference TRBV19 and TRBJ1-3, is DGGITQSPKYLFRKEGQNVTLSCEQNLNHDAMYWYRQDPGQGLRLIYYSQIVNDFQKGDIAEGYSVSREKKESFPLTVTSAQKNPTAFYLCASGNEGLIPGNTIYFGEGSWLTVV.

The chain links TRBV15 to TRBJ2-7; TRBD1 is a possible D gene (6 bases). Germline CDR1 and CDR2: LNHNV and YYDKDF (reference sequence). The CDR3 spans 17 residues. Trimming shortened V by 2 bases and J by 0 bases, and 17 bases separated the two germline ends. The chain's CDR3 is CATSRLGRGFSSYEQYF. DNA of the CDR3: TGTGCCACCAGCAGACTTGGAAGGGGGTTCAGCTCCTACGAGCAGTACTTC.

The rearrangement links TRBV4-2 to TRBJ2-7; TRBD2 agrees at 7 bases. CDR1 and CDR2 (germline): LGHNA, YNFKEQ. This CDR3 spans 13 amino acids. J gave up 9 bases and V 4 bases, and 9 bases lay outside the gene matches. Written as DNA, the CDR3 is TGTGCCAGCAGCCCCAGTGGGAGGGCGAGGCAGTACTTC. It specifies CASSPSGRARQYF.

This clone was observed a handful of times. V and J are TRBV25-1 and TRBJ2-7; D not resolved. Germline loops: CDR1 MGHDK, CDR2 SYGVNS. Deletions cut 2 bases from V and 2 bases from J, with 13 bases between. The length of the CDR3 is 15 residues. The CDR3 region is CASSEVSKIPYEQYF. DNA of the CDR3: TGTGCCAGCAGTGAAGTTTCTAAAATCCCCTACGAGCAGTACTTC.

The V call is TRBV2, the J call TRBJ1-4; 7 nucleotides align to TRBD1. The CDR3 consists of 15 residues. Unmatched junction bases numbered 7, after V lost 4 bases and J lost 5 bases. Germline V gives CDR1 SNHLY, CDR2 FYNNEI. This CDR3 is CASSVSGQFNEKLFF. CDR3 nucleotides: TGTGCCAGCAGTGTATCGGGACAGTTCAATGAAAAACTGTTTTTT.

V usage is TRBV19 and J usage is TRBJ2-7; the D gene is possibly TRBD1 (5 bases). The CDR3 consists of 13 residues. V gave up 2 bases and J gave up 4 bases, with 9 bases separating them. Germline-derived CDR1 and CDR2 are LNHDA and SQIVND (reference sequence). The CDR3 is CASSIKGAYEQYF. The CDR3 nucleotides are TGTGCCAGTAGTATAAAAGGGGCATACGAGCAGTACTTC.

This clone was picked up a small number of times. The chain recombines TRBV25-1 with TRBJ2-7; 12 bases agree with TRBD1. V lost 4 bases to trimming and J lost 5 bases; unmatched junction nucleotides: 9. Germline lookup yields CDR1 MGHDK and CDR2 SYGVNS. This CDR3 contains 16 residues. Written as DNA, the CDR3 is TGTGCCAGCAGTGCCTCTGCCGGGACAGGGGGCGACGAGCAGTACTTC. Translated, it gives CASSASAGTGGDEQYF.

CDR3 residues: CASSRNREFLHF. The CDR3 nucleotides read TGTGCCAGCAGTCGGAACAGGGAGTTCCTCCACTTT. The chain combines TRBV6-5 with TRBJ1-6; D is possibly TRBD1 (6 bases). The CDR3 covers 12 residues. Germline CDR1 and CDR2: MNHEY and SVGAGI. V was shortened by 5 bases and J by 15 bases, with 14 bases between the two germline ends.

The V and J genes are TRBV7-9 and TRBJ1-2; D is undetermined. Trimming shortened V by 4 bases and J by 7 bases, and 10 bases separated the two germline ends. The CDR3 is made up of 12 amino acids. In germline, CDR1 is SEHNR, CDR2 FQNEAQ (reference sequence). The CDR3 region has the DNA TGTGCCAGCAGCTACGACTCCGCTGGCTACACCTTC. Encoded protein: CASSYDSAGYTF.

In its sample, this clone was seen a few times. The chain has TRBV5-6 and TRBJ2-3; tentatively, D is TRBD1 (6 bases). V was pared by 1 base and J by 1 base, with 16 bases between. CDR3 length: 17 residues. The germline CDR1 and CDR2 sequences are SGHDT and YYEEEE. The CDR3 bases are TGTGCCAGCAGCTTGCTTCATTCGGCAGGGGGCACAGATACGCAGTATTTT. Protein product: CASSLLHSAGGTDTQYF.

The chain carries TRBV10-2 and TRBJ2-1; 9 bases are shared with TRBD2. The J segment lost 6 bases and the V segment lost 5 bases, leaving 11 bases of the junction unmatched. The CDR3 runs 16 residues. The germline V gene has CDR1 WSHSY and CDR2 SAAADI. The CDR3: CASSSREREATNEQFF. The CDR3 DNA reads TGCGCCAGCAGTAGTCGGGAGCGGGAGGCTACCAATGAGCAGTTCTTC.

The chain recombines TRBV4-1 with TRBJ2-7, with D possibly being TRBD2 (6 bases). Germline lookup yields CDR1 MGHRA and CDR2 YSYEKL. The CDR3 extends over 15 amino acids. V lost 3 bases, J lost 2 bases, and 14 bases lay in between. The CDR3, as DNA: TGCGCCAGCAGCCAGGGACCCGGGGAGGCCTACGAGCAGTACTTC. Its translation: CASSQGPGEAYEQYF.

The chain uses TRBV7-9 and TRBJ2-1, with 11 bases lining up with TRBD2. The germline gives CDR1 SEHNR, CDR2 FQNEAQ (reference sequence). The CDR3 totals 18 residues. J gave up 1 base and V 5 bases, and 10 bases lay outside the gene matches. CDR3 coding DNA: TGTGCCAGCAGCCCGGGACTAGCGGCCTATACGTCCTACAATGAGCAGTTCTTC. Translated: CASSPGLAAYTSYNEQFF. The whole variable domain, remainder taken from reference TRBV7-9 and TRBJ2-1, is DTGVSQNPRHKITKRGQNVTFRCDPISEHNRLYWYRQTLGQGPEFLTYFQNEAQLEKSRLLSDRFSAERPKGSFSTLEIQRTEQGDSAMYLCASSPGLAAYTSYNEQFFGPGTRLTVL.

This chain connects TRBV13 to TRBJ1-1, with TRBD1 identical over 7 bases. Trimming removed 2 bases from V and 5 bases from J; junction bases left unmatched: 8. Germline assignment: CDR1 PRHDT and CDR2 FYEKMQ (reference sequence). The CDR3 is 15 amino acids. CDR3 loop: CASSLQGGGGTEAFF. The CDR3 coding sequence is TGTGCCAGCAGCTTACAGGGGGGAGGTGGGACTGAAGCTTTCTTT.

This clone was observed a single time. The chain recombines TRBV9 with TRBJ2-5; D perhaps matches TRBD1 (5 bases). V was trimmed by 2 bases and J by 2 bases, leaving 13 bases between them. This CDR3 region has 15 residues. CDR1 is SGDLS and CDR2 is YYNGEE in the germline V gene. The CDR3 spells CASSVSGHLQETQYF. The CDR3 DNA reads as TGTGCCAGCAGCGTTTCCGGACACTTACAAGAGACCCAGTACTTC.

The rearrangement joins TRBV10-3 to TRBJ2-7; maybe TRBD2 (5 bases). The V gene lost 3 bases and the J gene lost 0 bases, with 15 bases spanning the gap. In germline, CDR1 is ENHRY, CDR2 SYGVKD. CDR3 length: 16 residues. CDR3 bases: TGTGCCATCAGTGATCTAGAATACGGGGACTCCTACGAGCAGTACTTC. Its translation: CAISDLEYGDSYEQYF.

The rearrangement joins TRBV18 to TRBJ2-6; D unresolved. This CDR3 is built from 16 residues. V was trimmed by 4 bases and J by 3 bases, leaving 13 bases between them. Germline assignment: CDR1 KGHSH and CDR2 LQKENI. The CDR3 reads CASSRAPPVGANVLTF. The CDR3 bases are TGTGCCAGCTCACGGGCCCCTCCTGTTGGGGCCAACGTCCTGACTTTC.

The count of this clone is one. The chain employs TRBV19 and TRBJ2-7; D not resolved. V was clipped by 6 bases and J by 5 bases, with 20 bases between them. In germline, CDR1 is LNHDA, CDR2 SQIVND (reference sequence). The CDR3 is 15 residues long. CDR3 in DNA: TGTGCCAGTAGCCCGGCGACCGGGTCGGTCCACGAGCAGTACTTC. The encoded protein is CASSPATGSVHEQYF.

This clone was recorded once. The chain combines TRBV11-2 with TRBJ2-1, with D perhaps matching TRBD2 (6 bases). CDR3 length: 15 residues. Germline V gives CDR1 SGHAT, CDR2 FQNNGV. The V end was cut by 1 base, the J end by 6 bases, with 13 bases between. CDR3 sequence (DNA): TGTGCCAGCAGCTTAGGCCCCGGGAGTTTCAATGAGCAGTTCTTC. Translation: CASSLGPGSFNEQFF.

The rearrangement uses TRBV5-6 and TRBJ2-1; D possibly corresponds to TRBD2 (5 bases). The germline gives CDR1 SGHDT, CDR2 YYEEEE. Between the trimmed V and J ends, which lost 3 bases and 10 bases, there was a span of 14 bases. The CDR3 loop spans 13 amino acids. CDR3 sequence reads: CASSSGIVGEQFF. The CDR3 DNA sequence: TGTGCCAGCAGCTCCGGGATAGTCGGGGAGCAGTTCTTC.

Regarding this clone: The junction does not match germline at one end; this may be a read error. Different DNA sequences within this sample yield the same CDR3. The chain has TRBV7-9 and TRBJ2-3, with no clear D. This CDR3 is 12 amino acids long. Per germline, CDR1 SEHNR and CDR2 FQNEAQ (reference sequence). In nucleotides, the CDR3 is TGCGCCTCCACCAGGAGCACAGATACGCAGTATTTT. Translated, it gives CASTRSTDTQYF. Variable domain in full (rest from reference TRBV7-9 and TRBJ2-3): DTGVSQNPRHKITKRGQNVTFRCDPISEHNRLYWYRQTLGQGPEFLTYFQNEAQLEKSRLLSDRFSAERPKGSFSTLEIQRTEQGDSAMYLCASTRSTDTQYFGPGTRLTVL.

V gene TRBV9 combines with J gene TRBJ1-6; D is perhaps TRBD1 (6 bases). The CDR3 consists of 16 residues. In germline, CDR1 is SGDLS, CDR2 YYNGEE. V was trimmed by 2 bases and J by 6 bases, leaving 15 bases between them. The CDR3 is CASSVGGGGVNSPLHF. The CDR3 region has the DNA TGTGCCAGCAGCGTGGGGGGCGGGGGGGTTAATTCACCCCTCCACTTT.

This rearrangement joins TRBV4-1 to TRBJ1-6; possible D gene TRBD1, 6 bases. This CDR3 spans 16 amino acids. With 4 bases removed from V and 7 bases from J, the gap between germline ends came to 17 bases. Germline V lookup: CDR1 MGHRA, CDR2 YSYEKL. The CDR3 DNA is TGCGCCAGCAGCCGACAAGAGGGGGTAGGGAATTCACCCCTCCACTTT. Translating gives CASSRQEGVGNSPLHF.

The rearrangement links TRBV21-1 to TRBJ1-5; the DNA was not compared with TRBD1, the D call given in the table. TRBV21-1 is labeled a pseudogene. This CDR3 is 15 amino acids long. This CDR3 is CASSTRDRINQPQHF. The CDR3 DNA is TGTGCCAGCAGCACCCGGGACAGGATCAATCAGCCCCAGCATTTT.

V usage is TRBV9 and J usage is TRBJ1-6, with no clear D. The CDR3 extends over 13 amino acids. Trimming left V 4 bases short and J 9 bases short, with 11 bases between. Germline CDR1 is SGDLS and CDR2 is YYNGEE. The CDR3 reads CASSTSPGSPLHF. CDR3 nucleotides: TGTGCCAGCAGCACCTCGCCCGGTTCACCCCTCCACTTT.

This clone has a handful of counts. The chain is built from TRBV4-1 and TRBJ2-3, with a tentative D call TRBD2 (5 bases). Germline CDR1 is MGHRA and CDR2 is YSYEKL. Deletions cut 1 base from V and 10 bases from J, with 12 bases between. The CDR3 has 13 residues. In DNA form, the CDR3 reads TGCGCCAGCAGCCAAGGAGCGGACGGGGCGCAGTATTTT. It translates to CASSQGADGAQYF.

This clone was counted only a few times. J is TRBJ1-2 and V is TRBV27; D possibly corresponds to TRBD1 (6 bases). The V and J ends lost 0 bases and 1 base respectively, with 12 bases between them. CDR1 and CDR2 (germline): MNHEY, SMNVEV (reference sequence). This CDR3 region has 16 residues. DNA for the CDR3: TGTGCCAGCAGTTTATCGGCAGGGGTTTTTAACTATGGCTACACCTTC. It specifies CASSLSAGVFNYGYTF.